These 7 T cell receptor beta chains came from one sample sequenced in a study of T cell responses to AZD1222 COVID-19 vaccine. Produced via immunoSEQ multiplex PCR; TCRdb's table is partial and in-frame only. The sample shows around 150,000 clones, roughly 94% of them seen only once. The sample here was peripheral blood, taken on day 0 of AZD1222 vaccination. The receptors were sampled from an adult in good health.

The chain uses TRBV2 and TRBJ2-3; D gene uncertain. Germline CDR1 reads SNHLY; CDR2 reads FYNNEI. V lost 8 bases and J 6 bases, leaving 12 bases between the germline ends. The CDR3 extends over 12 amino acids. The CDR3, as DNA: TGTGCCAGCGGGTACTATTCTGATACGCAGTATTTT. As protein: CASGYYSDTQYF.

V is TRBV24-1 and J is TRBJ1-2, with D hard to call. V gave up 6 bases and J gave up 7 bases, with 14 bases separating them. Per germline, CDR1 KGHDR and CDR2 SFDVKD. The CDR3 covers 13 residues. CDR3 coding DNA: TGTGCCACCAGTAGTAGTGTTATAGGTGGCTACACCTTC. Protein product: CATSSSVIGGYTF.

V usage is TRBV20-1 and J usage is TRBJ2-3; D gene ambiguous. CDR3 length: 13 amino acids. Germline V gives CDR1 DFQATT, CDR2 SNEGSKA (reference sequence). The V end lost 3 bases, the J end lost 0 bases, and 7 bases lay between the germline ends. The CDR3 DNA reads TGCAGTGCTAGTACAACTAGCACAGATACGCAGTATTTT. It is translated as CSASTTSTDTQYF.

The V and J genes are TRBV5-1 and TRBJ1-2; D unresolved. The length of the CDR3 is 14 residues. Germline lookup yields CDR1 SGHRS and CDR2 YFSETQ. The germline V and J ends were trimmed by 0 bases and 0 bases, with 6 bases remaining between them. CDR3 bases: TGCGCCAGCAGCTTGGAACTAGCTAACTATGGCTACACCTTC. It encodes CASSLELANYGYTF.

This sequence joins TRBV11-2 and TRBJ1-6; D is ambiguous. Between the trimmed V and J ends, which lost 2 bases and 10 bases, there was a span of 3 bases. The CDR3 has 11 residues. The germline gives CDR1 SGHAT, CDR2 FQNNGV. The CDR3 sequence: CASSLRSPLHF. The CDR3 region has the DNA TGTGCCAGCAGCTTAAGGTCACCCCTCCACTTT.

The gene calls are TRBV28 and TRBJ2-7; the D gene is possibly TRBD2 (6 bases). Germline lookup yields CDR1 MDHEN and CDR2 SYDVKM. The CDR3 spans 12 residues. V lost 3 bases, J lost 5 bases, and 8 bases lay in between. As DNA, the CDR3 is TGTGCCAGCAGTTTCGGGACTCACGAGCAGTACGTC. It specifies CASSFGTHEQYV.

The V and J genes are TRBV6-4 and TRBJ2-6; D call uncertain. V gave up 1 base and J gave up 0 bases, with 4 bases separating them. This CDR3 is built from 15 residues. CDR1 MRHNA and CDR2 SNTAGT come from the germline V gene. DNA for the CDR3: TGTGCCAGCAGTGACTGGAGCTCTGGGGCCAACGTCCTGACTTTC. It specifies CASSDWSSGANVLTF.